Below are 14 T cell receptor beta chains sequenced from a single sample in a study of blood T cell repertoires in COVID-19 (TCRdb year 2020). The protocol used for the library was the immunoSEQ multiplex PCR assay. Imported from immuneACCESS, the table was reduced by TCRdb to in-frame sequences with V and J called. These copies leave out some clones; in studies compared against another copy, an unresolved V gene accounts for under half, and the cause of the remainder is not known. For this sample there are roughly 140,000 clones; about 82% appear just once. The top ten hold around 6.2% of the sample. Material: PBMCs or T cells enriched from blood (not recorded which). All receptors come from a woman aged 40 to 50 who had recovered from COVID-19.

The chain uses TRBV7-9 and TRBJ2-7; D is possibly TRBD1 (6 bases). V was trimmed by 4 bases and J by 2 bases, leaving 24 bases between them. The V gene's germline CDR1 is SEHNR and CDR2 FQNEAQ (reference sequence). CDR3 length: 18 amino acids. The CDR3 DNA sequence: TGTGCCAGCAGCTCCCCCGGTCGGTTAGGGGGATCCCCCTACGAGCAGTACTTC. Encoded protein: CASSSPGRLGGSPYEQYF.

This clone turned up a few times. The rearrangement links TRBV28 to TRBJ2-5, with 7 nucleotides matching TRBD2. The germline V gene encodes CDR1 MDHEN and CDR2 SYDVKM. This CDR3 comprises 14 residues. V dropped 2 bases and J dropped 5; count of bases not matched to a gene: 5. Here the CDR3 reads CASSLRGVGETQYF. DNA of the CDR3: TGTGCCAGCAGTTTACGGGGGGTCGGGGAGACCCAGTACTTC. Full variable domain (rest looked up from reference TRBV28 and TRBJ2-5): DVKVTQSSRYLVKRTGEKVFLECVQDMDHENMFWYRQDPGLGLRLIYFSYDVKMKEKGDIPEGYSVSREKKERFSLILESASTNQTSMYLCASSLRGVGETQYFGPGTRLLVL.

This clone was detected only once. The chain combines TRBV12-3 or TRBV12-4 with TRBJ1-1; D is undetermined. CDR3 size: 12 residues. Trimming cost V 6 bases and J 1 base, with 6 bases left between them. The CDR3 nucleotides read TGTGCCAGCAGCCCCGGGAACACTGAAGCTTTCTTT. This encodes CASSPGNTEAFF.

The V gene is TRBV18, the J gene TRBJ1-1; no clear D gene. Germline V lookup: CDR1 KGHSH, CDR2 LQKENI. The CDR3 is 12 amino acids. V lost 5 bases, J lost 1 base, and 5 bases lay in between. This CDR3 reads CASSTGNTEAFF. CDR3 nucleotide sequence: TGTGCCAGCTCAACCGGGAACACTGAAGCTTTCTTT.

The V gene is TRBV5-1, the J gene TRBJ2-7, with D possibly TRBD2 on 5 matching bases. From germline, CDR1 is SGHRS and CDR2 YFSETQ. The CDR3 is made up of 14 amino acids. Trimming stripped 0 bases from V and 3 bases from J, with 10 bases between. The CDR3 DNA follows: TGCGCCAGCAGCTTGGAGCGAGCGGACTACGAGCAGTACTTC. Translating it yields CASSLERADYEQYF.

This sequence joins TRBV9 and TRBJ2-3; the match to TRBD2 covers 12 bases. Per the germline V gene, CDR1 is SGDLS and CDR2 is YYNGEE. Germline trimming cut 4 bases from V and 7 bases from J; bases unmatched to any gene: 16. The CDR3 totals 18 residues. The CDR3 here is CASSPRMGGLAGTHTQYF. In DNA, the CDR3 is TGTGCCAGCAGCCCACGAATGGGTGGACTAGCGGGGACACATACGCAGTATTTT.

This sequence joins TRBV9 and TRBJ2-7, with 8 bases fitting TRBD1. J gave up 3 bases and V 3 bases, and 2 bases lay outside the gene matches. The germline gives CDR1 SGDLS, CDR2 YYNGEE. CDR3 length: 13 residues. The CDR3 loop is CASSAGTGYEQYF. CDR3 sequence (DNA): TGTGCCAGCAGCGCCGGGACAGGCTACGAGCAGTACTTC.

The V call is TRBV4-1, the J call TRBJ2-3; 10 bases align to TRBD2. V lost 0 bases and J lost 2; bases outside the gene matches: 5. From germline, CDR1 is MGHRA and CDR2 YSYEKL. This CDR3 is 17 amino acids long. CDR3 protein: CASSQDRLAGDTDTQYF. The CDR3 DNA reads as TGCGCCAGCAGCCAAGATCGGCTAGCGGGGGACACAGATACGCAGTATTTT.

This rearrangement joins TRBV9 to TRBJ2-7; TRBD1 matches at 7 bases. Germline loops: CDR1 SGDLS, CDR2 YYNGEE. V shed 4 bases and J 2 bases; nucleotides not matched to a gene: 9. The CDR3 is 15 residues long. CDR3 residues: CASSLTPQGAYEQYF. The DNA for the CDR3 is TGTGCCAGCAGCCTAACACCGCAGGGGGCCTACGAGCAGTACTTC.

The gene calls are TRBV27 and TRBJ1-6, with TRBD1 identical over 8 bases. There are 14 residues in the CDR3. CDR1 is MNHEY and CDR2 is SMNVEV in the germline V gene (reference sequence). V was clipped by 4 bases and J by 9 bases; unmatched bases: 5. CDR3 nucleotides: TGTGCCAGCAGTTCGGACAGGGAAGGTTCACCCCTCCACTTT. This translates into CASSSDREGSPLHF.

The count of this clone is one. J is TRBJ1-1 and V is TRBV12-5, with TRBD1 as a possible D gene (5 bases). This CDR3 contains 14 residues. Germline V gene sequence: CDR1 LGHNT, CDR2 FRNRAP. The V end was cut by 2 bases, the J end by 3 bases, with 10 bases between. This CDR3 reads CASGLTQGYTEAFF. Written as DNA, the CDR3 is TGTGCTAGTGGTTTGACTCAGGGATACACTGAAGCTTTCTTT.

CDR3 sequence reads: CASSRDSKRNTIYF. The CDR3 bases are TGTGCCAGCAGTAGGGACAGTAAAAGAAACACCATATATTTT. This chain joins TRBV25-1 and TRBJ1-3; TRBD1 aligns across 7 bases. CDR3 size: 14 residues. Trimming took 5 bases from V and 5 from J; bases not matched to a gene: 6. CDR1 and CDR2 from the germline V gene are MGHDK and SYGVNS.

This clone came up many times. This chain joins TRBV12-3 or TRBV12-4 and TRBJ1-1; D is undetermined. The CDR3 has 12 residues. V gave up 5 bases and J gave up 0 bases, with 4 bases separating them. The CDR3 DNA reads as TGTGCCAGCAGTGCGTTGAACACTGAAGCTTTCTTT. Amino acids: CASSALNTEAFF.

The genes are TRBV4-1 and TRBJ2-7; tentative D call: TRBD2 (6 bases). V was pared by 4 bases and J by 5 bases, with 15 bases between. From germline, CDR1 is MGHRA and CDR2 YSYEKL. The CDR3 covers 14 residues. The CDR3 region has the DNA TGCGCCAGCAGCCCGCGGGGCAGCTCGGACGAGCAGTACTTC. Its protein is CASSPRGSSDEQYF.